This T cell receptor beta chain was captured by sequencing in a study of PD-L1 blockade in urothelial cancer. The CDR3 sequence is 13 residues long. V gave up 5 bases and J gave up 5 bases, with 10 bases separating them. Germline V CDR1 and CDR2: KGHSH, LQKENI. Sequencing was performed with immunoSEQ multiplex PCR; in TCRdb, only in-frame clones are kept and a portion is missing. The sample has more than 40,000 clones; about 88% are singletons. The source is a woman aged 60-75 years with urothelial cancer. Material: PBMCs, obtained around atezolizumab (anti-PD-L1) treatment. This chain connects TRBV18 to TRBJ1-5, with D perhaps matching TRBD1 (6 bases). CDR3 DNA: TGTGCCAGCTCATCGGCAGGGGATCAGCCCCAGCATTTT. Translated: CASSSAGDQPQHF.